The 14 T cell receptor beta chains listed next were all sequenced from one sample in a study of CD8 T cells in Susac syndrome. The authors reverse transcribed roughly 0.5 to 1 ug RNA with random hexamers. From the immunoSEQ multiplex PCR reads, TCRdb called clonotypes with MiXCR, one entry per CDR3 protein. The sample holds more than 100,000 distinct CDR3 sequences, about 95% seen once. The sequenced material came from CD4+ T cells from PBMCs. Source of these receptors: a human donor in good health.

The chain couples TRBV27 to TRBJ2-7; D is possibly TRBD1 or TRBD2 (6 bases each). CDR1 and CDR2 (germline): MNHEY, SMNVEV (reference sequence). The CDR3 has 19 residues. Trimming left V 0 bases short and J 3 bases short, with 24 bases between. The CDR3 DNA follows: TGTGCCAGCAGTTTATCCCCCTGGACAGCTAGCGACCATTTCTACGAGCAGTACTTC. It specifies CASSLSPWTASDHFYEQYF.

The sample holds one count of this clonotype. The chain is built from TRBV5-6 and TRBJ2-4; D is unclear. The CDR3 contains 15 residues. The V and J ends lost 1 base and 0 bases respectively, with 8 bases between them. The germline V gene has CDR1 SGHDT and CDR2 YYEEEE. For the CDR3, the DNA is TGTGCCAGCAGCTTGCGAGGTCCAGCCAAAAACATTCAGTACTTC. It encodes CASSLRGPAKNIQYF.

The gene calls are TRBV3-1 and TRBJ2-7, with unresolved D. Germline CDR1 and CDR2: LGHDT and YNNKEL (reference sequence). Trimming removed 3 bases from V and 0 bases from J, with 15 bases in between. The CDR3 covers 16 residues. The CDR3 spells CASSHLSGPGSYEQYF. The DNA of the CDR3 is TGTGCCAGCAGCCATTTATCCGGGCCCGGCTCCTACGAGCAGTACTTC.

This clonotype was found once. The rearrangement uses TRBV6-1 and TRBJ2-5, with D maybe TRBD1 (6 bases). Germline CDR1 is MNHNS and CDR2 is SASEGT. This CDR3 is built from 13 residues. V dropped 10 bases and J dropped 2 bases, with 14 bases sitting between them. The CDR3 DNA is TGTGCCACTAGCAGGGGCCCACAAGAGACCCAGTACTTC. It encodes CATSRGPQETQYF.

The CDR3 here is CASIPGLAVNNEQFF. The DNA for the CDR3 is TGTGCCAGCATCCCGGGACTAGCGGTCAACAATGAGCAGTTCTTC. This chain joins TRBV9 and TRBJ2-1; 11 bases fit TRBD2. J was trimmed by 5 bases and V by 6 bases; bases with no gene match: 7. The CDR3 has 15 residues. The germline V gene has CDR1 SGDLS and CDR2 YYNGEE.

The chain carries TRBV9 and TRBJ2-1; 14 nucleotides agree with TRBD2. V lost 3 bases to trimming and J lost 2 bases; unmatched junction nucleotides: 13. Looked up from germline, CDR1 is SGDLS and CDR2 is YYNGEE. CDR3 length equals 20 residues. CDR3 residues: CASSGLGTSGRKFTYNEQFF. The CDR3 DNA reads TGTGCCAGCAGCGGACTCGGGACTAGCGGGAGAAAATTTACCTACAATGAGCAGTTCTTC. The whole variable domain, remainder taken from reference TRBV9 and TRBJ2-1, is DSGVTQTPKHLITATGQRVTLRCSPRSGDLSVYWYQQSLDQGLQFLIQYYNGEERAKGNILERFSAQQFPDLHSELNLSSLELGDSALYFCASSGLGTSGRKFTYNEQFFGPGTRLTVL.

The CDR3 coding sequence is TGTGCCAGCAGCCCCACTAGCGGGAACACCGGGGAGCTGTTTTTT. It codes for CASSPTSGNTGELFF. V usage is TRBV7-2 and J usage is TRBJ2-2; 8 bases line up with TRBD2. The V segment lost 5 bases and the J segment 1 base; nucleotides outside the gene matches: 3. The germline gives CDR1 SGHTA, CDR2 FQGNSA. The CDR3 extends over 15 amino acids. Combining the CDR3 with reference TRBV7-2 and TRBJ2-2 gives the whole variable domain GAGVSQSPSNKVTEKGKDVELRCDPISGHTALYWYRQSLGQGLEFLIYFQGNSAPDKSGLPSDRFSAERTGGSVSTLTIQRTQQEDSAVYLCASSPTSGNTGELFFGEGSRLTVL.

V and J are TRBV29-1 and TRBJ1-3, with D possibly being TRBD1 (5 bases). CDR3 length: 14 amino acids. V gave up 3 bases and J gave up 1 base, with 10 bases separating them. Germline CDR1 reads SQVTM; CDR2 reads ANQGSEA. The CDR3 nucleotides are TGCAGCGTTGAGGTGGGGGGATCTGGAAACACCATATATTTT. Protein product: CSVEVGGSGNTIYF.

The rearrangement joins TRBV25-1 to TRBJ1-5, with 9 bases aligning to TRBD1. The V segment lost 8 bases and the J segment 5 bases; nucleotides outside the gene matches: 7. Germline lookup yields CDR1 MGHDK and CDR2 SYGVNS. This CDR3 is built from 14 residues. The CDR3 here is CASPRDRVDQPQHF. CDR3 bases: TGTGCCAGCCCAAGGGACAGGGTGGATCAGCCCCAGCATTTT.

This clonotype has a handful of counts. The V gene is TRBV18, the J gene TRBJ2-3; 7 positions match TRBD2. The CDR3 length is 15 residues. Germline V CDR1 and CDR2: KGHSH, LQKENI. V shed 0 bases, J shed 0 bases, and the junction held 0 bases outside the gene matches. Here the CDR3 reads CASSPPSGSTDTQYF. CDR3 coding DNA: TGTGCCAGCTCACCACCTAGCGGGAGCACAGATACGCAGTATTTT.

This clonotype has only one observation. The chain links TRBV7-9 to TRBJ1-2; D is unresolved. V lost 3 bases, J lost 8 bases, and 19 bases lay in between. The CDR3 covers 15 residues. Germline CDR1 and CDR2: SEHNR and FQNEAQ (reference sequence). The CDR3, as DNA: TGTGCCAGCAGCTTTTTGCCCGGGCCTACCGAGGGCTACACCTTC. This sequence encodes CASSFLPGPTEGYTF. Full variable domain (rest looked up from reference TRBV7-9 and TRBJ1-2): DTGVSQNPRHKITKRGQNVTFRCDPISEHNRLYWYRQTLGQGPEFLTYFQNEAQLEKSRLLSDRFSAERPKGSFSTLEIQRTEQGDSAMYLCASSFLPGPTEGYTFGSGTRLTVV.

This clonotype came up a few times. The CDR3 loop reads CASRGGRGIYEQYF. The CDR3 DNA reads as TGTGCCAGCAGAGGAGGGAGGGGGATCTACGAGCAGTACTTC. The V and J genes are TRBV3-1 and TRBJ2-7, with D possibly being TRBD2 (7 bases). CDR1 is LGHDT, CDR2 YNNKEL, per germline (reference sequence). V dropped 6 bases and J dropped 3 bases, with 15 bases sitting between them. This CDR3 region has 14 residues.

V is TRBV28 and J is TRBJ2-2, with 7 bases matching TRBD1. Per germline, CDR1 MDHEN and CDR2 SYDVKM. V shed 7 bases and J 0 bases; nucleotides not matched to a gene: 8. The CDR3 consists of 16 residues. The CDR3 region is CASTDSGTANTGELFF. CDR3 bases: TGTGCCAGCACCGATTCCGGGACAGCGAACACCGGGGAGCTGTTTTTT.

This clonotype showed up just once. V and J are TRBV7-2 and TRBJ2-2; D may correspond to TRBD1 or TRBD2 (5 bases each). Germline CDR1 is SGHTA and CDR2 is FQGNSA. There are 14 residues in the CDR3. Trimming removed 5 bases from V and 5 bases from J, with 12 bases in between. CDR3 region: CASSPGTATGELFF. The CDR3 DNA reads as TGTGCCAGCAGCCCTGGGACGGCGACCGGGGAGCTGTTTTTT.